This T cell receptor (beta chain) was identified in a study of shared clonotypes between healthy human individuals. Here immunoSEQ multiplex PCR was the method, and the copy in TCRdb shows in-frame clones only, minus some. The table has some 480,000 clones, around 80% seen once. Trimming cost V 4 bases and J 1 base; bases outside gene matches: 9. The CDR3 is 16 residues long. Germline V gene data show CDR1 as LNHNV and CDR2 as YYDKDF (reference sequence). V usage is TRBV15 and J usage is TRBJ1-1, with 7 bases identical to TRBD1. The source of this sequence is a woman aged 40 to 50 in good health. Some clones in this sample may be carry-over from other donors' samples. The source material was PBMCs. CDR3 protein: CATSTFYRGANTEAFF. The CDR3 bases are TGTGCCACCAGCACTTTCTACAGGGGAGCGAACACTGAAGCTTTCTTT.